A selection of T cell receptor beta chains follows, all from one sample in a study of identical twins. TCRdb fed the 5' RACE reads into MiXCR, producing one record per CDR3 protein. The sample yields under 500,000 distinct CDR3 sequences, 14% seen once. This sample was also put to use in a study of yellow fever vaccine responses in identical twins.

The sample was CD4+ T cells sorted from blood. The receptors originated from a woman between 18 and 30 years old in good health. The CDR3 runs from the conserved cysteine through the conserved F or W. Each record gives: V gene, J gene, CDR3 length, clone size, D gene, CDR3 protein, CDR3 DNA. D genes are given only for firm matches. Some rows have no size entry. The others give once, few or many, or a class for an expanded clone.

v_call: TRBV5-5
j_call: TRBJ2-3
cdr3_length: 11
clone_size: .
d_call: .
cdr3_aa: CASSFGTRRYF
cdr3_nt: TGTGCCAGCAGCTTTGGGACGAGGAGGTATTTT

v_call: TRBV7-2
j_call: TRBJ2-3
cdr3_length: 15
clone_size: few
d_call: .
cdr3_aa: CASSSSGYSTDTQYF
cdr3_nt: TGTGCCAGCAGCTCCAGCGGGTACAGCACAGATACGCAGTATTTT

v_call: TRBV25-1
j_call: TRBJ2-5
cdr3_length: 15
clone_size: few
d_call: .
cdr3_aa: CASSEPGGGRRTQYF
cdr3_nt: TGTGCCAGCAGTGAACCTGGCGGGGGCAGGCGGACCCAGTACTTC

v_call: TRBV12-3/TRBV12-4
j_call: TRBJ2-7
cdr3_length: 13
clone_size: few
d_call: .
cdr3_aa: CASSPGDNYEQYF
cdr3_nt: TGTGCCAGCTCGCCCGGGGACAACTACGAGCAGTACTTC

v_call: TRBV5-1
j_call: TRBJ2-3
cdr3_length: 13
clone_size: .
d_call: .
cdr3_aa: CASSLGTENTQYF
cdr3_nt: TGCGCCAGCAGCTTGGGGACAGAAAATACGCAGTATTTT

v_call: TRBV7-8
j_call: TRBJ1-1
cdr3_length: 16
clone_size: once
d_call: TRBD1
cdr3_aa: CASSLFSAGGNTEAFF
cdr3_nt: TGTGCCAGCAGCTTATTTTCGGCAGGGGGTAATACTGAAGCTTTCTTT

v_call: TRBV6-2/TRBV6-3
j_call: TRBJ1-1
cdr3_length: 13
clone_size: many
d_call: .
cdr3_aa: CASSRAMNTEAFF
cdr3_nt: TGTGCCAGCAGTCGGGCTATGAACACTGAAGCTTTCTTT

v_call: TRBV12-3/TRBV12-4
j_call: TRBJ1-5
cdr3_length: 13
clone_size: .
d_call: .
cdr3_aa: CASSKRGGQPQHF
cdr3_nt: TGTGCCAGCTCGAAACGGGGCGGTCAGCCCCAGCATTTT

v_call: TRBV3-1
j_call: TRBJ2-5
cdr3_length: 15
clone_size: .
d_call: .
cdr3_aa: CASSQRLGSSETQYF
cdr3_nt: TGTGCCAGCAGCCAACGACTAGGTTCCTCAGAGACCCAGTACTTC

v_call: TRBV20-1
j_call: TRBJ2-3
cdr3_length: 15
clone_size: .
d_call: .
cdr3_aa: CGAKNIASHADTQYF
cdr3_nt: TGCGGTGCTAAAAATATAGCGTCCCACGCTGATACGCAGTATTTT

v_call: TRBV20-1
j_call: TRBJ2-3
cdr3_length: 15
clone_size: few
d_call: .
cdr3_aa: CRSARGGVGTDTQYF
cdr3_nt: TGCAGATCCGCCCGGGGCGGGGTGGGCACAGATACGCAGTATTTT

v_call: TRBV5-1
j_call: TRBJ1-1
cdr3_length: 14
clone_size: .
d_call: .
cdr3_aa: CASSRTADNSEAFF
cdr3_nt: TGCGCCAGCAGCCGGACAGCAGACAACAGCGAAGCTTTCTTT

v_call: TRBV12-3/TRBV12-4
j_call: TRBJ2-2
cdr3_length: 16
clone_size: many
d_call: TRBD2
cdr3_aa: CASSFLAGVTTGELFF
cdr3_nt: TGTGCCAGCAGTTTTTTAGCGGGGGTTACCACCGGGGAGCTGTTTTTT

v_call: TRBV28
j_call: TRBJ2-7
cdr3_length: 18
clone_size: .
d_call: TRBD2
cdr3_aa: CASSEHGGGRISTYEQYF
cdr3_nt: TGTGCCAGCAGTGAACATGGGGGGGGGAGGATTAGTACCTACGAGCAGTACTTC

v_call: TRBV19
j_call: TRBJ2-2
cdr3_length: 14
clone_size: .
d_call: TRBD1
cdr3_aa: CASGNRQGTGELFF
cdr3_nt: TGTGCCAGCGGGAACCGACAGGGCACCGGGGAGCTGTTTTTT

v_call: TRBV6-2/TRBV6-3
j_call: TRBJ2-2
cdr3_length: 18
clone_size: few
d_call: .
cdr3_aa: CASNNGTLRALYTGELFF
cdr3_nt: TGTGCCAGCAACAACGGGACCCTCAGGGCCCTTTACACCGGGGAGCTGTTTTTT

v_call: TRBV24-1
j_call: TRBJ2-1
cdr3_length: 15
clone_size: .
d_call: .
cdr3_aa: CATGGGTQPYNEQFF
cdr3_nt: TGTGCCACCGGTGGAGGGACCCAACCCTACAATGAGCAGTTCTTC

v_call: TRBV12-3/TRBV12-4
j_call: TRBJ2-1
cdr3_length: 14
clone_size: .
d_call: TRBD2
cdr3_aa: CASRRAGGGREQFF
cdr3_nt: TGTGCCAGCAGGCGAGCGGGGGGCGGGAGGGAGCAGTTCTTC

v_call: TRBV12-3/TRBV12-4
j_call: TRBJ2-2
cdr3_length: 8
clone_size: many
d_call: .
cdr3_aa: CASGELFF
cdr3_nt: TGTGCGAGCGGGGAGCTGTTTTTT

v_call: TRBV12-3/TRBV12-4
j_call: TRBJ1-2
cdr3_length: 14
clone_size: .
d_call: .
cdr3_aa: CASSSWTELGGYTF
cdr3_nt: TGTGCCAGCAGTTCCTGGACTGAGTTGGGTGGCTACACCTTC

v_call: TRBV7-2
j_call: TRBJ1-2
cdr3_length: 12
clone_size: .
d_call: .
cdr3_aa: CASTPDTVGYTF
cdr3_nt: TGTGCCAGCACCCCAGACACTGTTGGCTACACCTTC

v_call: TRBV29-1
j_call: TRBJ1-1
cdr3_length: 11
clone_size: few
d_call: .
cdr3_aa: CSVVWNTEAFF
cdr3_nt: TGCAGCGTTGTGTGGAACACTGAAGCTTTCTTT

v_call: TRBV9
j_call: TRBJ1-1
cdr3_length: 14
clone_size: few
d_call: .
cdr3_aa: CASSVDFGDTEAFF
cdr3_nt: TGTGCCAGCAGCGTAGATTTCGGGGACACTGAAGCTTTCTTT

v_call: TRBV28
j_call: TRBJ2-7
cdr3_length: 13
clone_size: .
d_call: TRBD1
cdr3_aa: CASMGQLPYEQYF
cdr3_nt: TGTGCCAGCATGGGACAGCTTCCCTACGAGCAGTACTTC

v_call: TRBV5-6
j_call: TRBJ2-1
cdr3_length: 13
clone_size: few
d_call: .
cdr3_aa: CASINEGGDEQFF
cdr3_nt: TGTGCCAGCATAAACGAGGGGGGCGATGAGCAGTTCTTC

v_call: TRBV29-1
j_call: TRBJ2-1
cdr3_length: 17
clone_size: many
d_call: .
cdr3_aa: CSVEGGSASILYNEQFF
cdr3_nt: TGCAGCGTTGAAGGTGGGAGCGCATCTATTCTATACAATGAGCAGTTCTTC

v_call: TRBV4-3
j_call: TRBJ2-1
cdr3_length: 18
clone_size: .
d_call: TRBD2
cdr3_aa: CASSQEPGTSGFYNEQFF
cdr3_nt: TGCGCCAGCAGCCAAGAACCGGGGACTAGCGGGTTCTACAATGAGCAGTTCTTC

v_call: TRBV6-2/TRBV6-3
j_call: TRBJ2-1
cdr3_length: 12
clone_size: .
d_call: .
cdr3_aa: CASSNTETEQFF
cdr3_nt: TGTGCCAGCAGTAACACAGAGACTGAGCAGTTCTTC

v_call: TRBV4-2
j_call: TRBJ2-7
cdr3_length: 16
clone_size: few
d_call: .
cdr3_aa: CASSQDHASESYEQYF
cdr3_nt: TGTGCCAGCAGCCAAGATCACGCTAGCGAGTCCTACGAGCAGTACTTC

v_call: TRBV12-3/TRBV12-4
j_call: TRBJ1-5
cdr3_length: 14
clone_size: .
d_call: .
cdr3_aa: CASSQRTGVQPQHF
cdr3_nt: TGTGCCAGCAGTCAACGGACGGGGGTTCAGCCCCAGCATTTT

v_call: TRBV19
j_call: TRBJ2-3
cdr3_length: 18
clone_size: .
d_call: TRBD1
cdr3_aa: CASSITGGWSLGTDTQYF
cdr3_nt: TGTGCCAGTAGTATTACAGGGGGTTGGTCCCTCGGCACAGATACGCAGTATTTT

v_call: TRBV20-1
j_call: TRBJ2-7
cdr3_length: 13
clone_size: .
d_call: TRBD1
cdr3_aa: CSANDRGIYEQYF
cdr3_nt: TGCAGTGCTAACGACAGGGGGATCTACGAGCAGTACTTC

v_call: TRBV24-1
j_call: TRBJ2-3
cdr3_length: 15
clone_size: .
d_call: .
cdr3_aa: CATSDFGGGTDTQYF
cdr3_nt: TGTGCCACCAGTGATTTCGGAGGTGGCACAGATACGCAGTATTTT

v_call: TRBV5-1
j_call: TRBJ2-2
cdr3_length: 21
clone_size: many
d_call: TRBD2
cdr3_aa: CASSFGFGWTSGKVYTGELFF
cdr3_nt: TGCGCCAGCAGCTTCGGTTTCGGTTGGACTAGCGGGAAGGTGTACACCGGGGAGCTGTTTTTT

v_call: TRBV27
j_call: TRBJ2-6
cdr3_length: 16
clone_size: few
d_call: TRBD1
cdr3_aa: CASSLETGAGANVLTF
cdr3_nt: TGTGCCAGCAGCCTAGAGACAGGGGCTGGGGCCAACGTCCTGACTTTC

v_call: TRBV29-1
j_call: TRBJ2-5
cdr3_length: 11
clone_size: few
d_call: .
cdr3_aa: CSVGQIETQYF
cdr3_nt: TGCAGCGTTGGGCAGATAGAGACCCAGTACTTC

v_call: TRBV12-3/TRBV12-4
j_call: TRBJ1-3
cdr3_length: 15
clone_size: few
d_call: .
cdr3_aa: CASSLMGGSGNTIYF
cdr3_nt: TGTGCCAGCAGTTTAATGGGGGGATCTGGAAACACCATATATTTT

v_call: TRBV12-3/TRBV12-4
j_call: TRBJ2-6
cdr3_length: 19
clone_size: .
d_call: TRBD1
cdr3_aa: CAFSLGGDRVYSGANVLTF
cdr3_nt: TGTGCCTTCAGTTTAGGTGGGGACAGGGTCTACTCTGGGGCCAACGTCCTGACTTTC

v_call: TRBV28
j_call: TRBJ2-5
cdr3_length: 15
clone_size: .
d_call: .
cdr3_aa: CASSLGVGNEETQYF
cdr3_nt: TGTGCCAGCAGTTTGGGGGTGGGCAATGAAGAGACCCAGTACTTC

v_call: TRBV25-1
j_call: TRBJ1-4
cdr3_length: 14
clone_size: .
d_call: TRBD1
cdr3_aa: CASSGTGVSEKLFF
cdr3_nt: TGTGCCAGCTCCGGGACAGGGGTTTCTGAAAAACTGTTTTTT

v_call: TRBV29-1
j_call: TRBJ2-1
cdr3_length: 11
clone_size: .
d_call: .
cdr3_aa: CSVKKGYEQFF
cdr3_nt: TGCAGCGTCAAAAAGGGGTATGAGCAGTTCTTC

v_call: TRBV25-1
j_call: TRBJ2-3
cdr3_length: 16
clone_size: .
d_call: TRBD2
cdr3_aa: CASELAGGPLTDTQYF
cdr3_nt: TGTGCCAGCGAACTAGCGGGAGGGCCGTTAACAGATACGCAGTATTTT

v_call: TRBV6-2/TRBV6-3
j_call: TRBJ1-1
cdr3_length: 14
clone_size: .
d_call: .
cdr3_aa: CASSTLTVNTEAFF
cdr3_nt: TGTGCCAGCAGTACACTGACGGTGAACACTGAAGCTTTCTTT

v_call: TRBV29-1
j_call: TRBJ2-3
cdr3_length: 15
clone_size: .
d_call: TRBD1
cdr3_aa: CSVVDRGGSTDTQYF
cdr3_nt: TGCAGCGTTGTGGACAGGGGAGGGAGCACAGATACGCAGTATTTT

v_call: TRBV12-3/TRBV12-4
j_call: TRBJ2-1
cdr3_length: 16
clone_size: few
d_call: TRBD2
cdr3_aa: CASSPRLAGGNNEQFF
cdr3_nt: TGTGCCAGCAGTCCCCGACTAGCGGGAGGGAACAATGAGCAGTTCTTC

v_call: TRBV29-1
j_call: TRBJ1-4
cdr3_length: 13
clone_size: many
d_call: .
cdr3_aa: CSVGAPEREKLFF
cdr3_nt: TGCAGCGTTGGGGCCCCTGAGCGTGAAAAACTGTTTTTT

v_call: TRBV18
j_call: TRBJ2-7
cdr3_length: 14
clone_size: .
d_call: TRBD2
cdr3_aa: CASSPTSGPYEQYF
cdr3_nt: TGTGCCAGCTCGCCGACTAGCGGCCCCTACGAGCAGTACTTC

v_call: TRBV20-1
j_call: TRBJ2-5
cdr3_length: 12
clone_size: .
d_call: TRBD1
cdr3_aa: CSASGQGTTQYF
cdr3_nt: TGCAGTGCTAGCGGACAGGGTACGACCCAGTACTTC

v_call: TRBV18
j_call: TRBJ1-3
cdr3_length: 16
clone_size: .
d_call: .
cdr3_aa: CASSGDIIAAGNTIYF
cdr3_nt: TGTGCCAGCTCAGGGGACATCATAGCGGCTGGAAACACCATATATTTT

v_call: TRBV7-2
j_call: TRBJ2-5
cdr3_length: 15
clone_size: .
d_call: .
cdr3_aa: CASSLLLTAGETQYF
cdr3_nt: TGTGCCAGCAGCCTATTATTGACGGCAGGGGAGACCCAGTACTTC

v_call: TRBV6-6
j_call: TRBJ2-7
cdr3_length: 13
clone_size: few
d_call: .
cdr3_aa: CASRDMNAYEQYF
cdr3_nt: TGTGCCAGCAGAGACATGAATGCCTACGAGCAGTACTTC

v_call: TRBV7-9
j_call: TRBJ2-7
cdr3_length: 15
clone_size: .
d_call: .
cdr3_aa: CASSLRNGAGYEQYF
cdr3_nt: TGTGCCAGCAGCTTAAGGAATGGGGCCGGCTACGAGCAGTACTTC

v_call: TRBV24-1
j_call: TRBJ2-6
cdr3_length: 18
clone_size: .
d_call: TRBD1
cdr3_aa: CATSDSGQGAPGANVLTF
cdr3_nt: TGTGCCACCAGTGATTCGGGACAGGGGGCGCCTGGGGCCAACGTCCTGACTTTC

v_call: TRBV20-1
j_call: TRBJ2-1
cdr3_length: 15
clone_size: few
d_call: TRBD2
cdr3_aa: CSARDLSGSYNEQFF
cdr3_nt: TGCAGTGCTAGAGATCTTAGCGGGAGCTACAATGAGCAGTTCTTC

v_call: TRBV29-1
j_call: TRBJ1-1
cdr3_length: 14
clone_size: few
d_call: .
cdr3_aa: CSVAQKVMNTEAFF
cdr3_nt: TGCAGCGTTGCGCAGAAAGTCATGAACACTGAAGCTTTCTTT